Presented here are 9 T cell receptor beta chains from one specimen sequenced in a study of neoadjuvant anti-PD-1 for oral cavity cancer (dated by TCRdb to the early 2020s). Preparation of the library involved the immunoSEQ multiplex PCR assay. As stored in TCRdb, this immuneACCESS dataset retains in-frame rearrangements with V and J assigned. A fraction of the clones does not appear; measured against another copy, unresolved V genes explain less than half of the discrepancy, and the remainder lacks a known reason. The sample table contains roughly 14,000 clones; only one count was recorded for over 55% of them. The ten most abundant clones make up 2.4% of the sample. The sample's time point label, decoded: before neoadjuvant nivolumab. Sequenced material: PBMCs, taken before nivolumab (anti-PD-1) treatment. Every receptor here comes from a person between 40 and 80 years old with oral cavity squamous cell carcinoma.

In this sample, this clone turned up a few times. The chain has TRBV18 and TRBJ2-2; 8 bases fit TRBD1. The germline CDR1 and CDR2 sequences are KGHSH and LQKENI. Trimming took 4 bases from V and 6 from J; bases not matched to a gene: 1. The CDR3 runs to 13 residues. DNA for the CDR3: TGTGCCAGCTCACAACAGGGGGCCGGGGAGCTGTTTTTT. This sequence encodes CASSQQGAGELFF.

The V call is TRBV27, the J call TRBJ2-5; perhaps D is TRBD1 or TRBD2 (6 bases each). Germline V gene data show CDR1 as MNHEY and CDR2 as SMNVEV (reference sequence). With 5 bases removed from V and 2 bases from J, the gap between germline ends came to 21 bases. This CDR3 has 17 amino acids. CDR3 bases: TGTGCCAGCAGTCAGTGGACAGCAATAGGAGGGCAAGAGACCCAGTACTTC. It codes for CASSQWTAIGGQETQYF.

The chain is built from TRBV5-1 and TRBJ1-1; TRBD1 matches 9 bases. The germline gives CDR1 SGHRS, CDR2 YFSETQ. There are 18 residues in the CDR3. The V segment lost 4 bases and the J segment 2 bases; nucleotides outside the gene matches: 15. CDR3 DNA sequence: TGCGCCAGCAGCCGAGGCCCCGGGACAGGGTCTATAAACACTGAAGCTTTCTTT. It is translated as CASSRGPGTGSINTEAFF.

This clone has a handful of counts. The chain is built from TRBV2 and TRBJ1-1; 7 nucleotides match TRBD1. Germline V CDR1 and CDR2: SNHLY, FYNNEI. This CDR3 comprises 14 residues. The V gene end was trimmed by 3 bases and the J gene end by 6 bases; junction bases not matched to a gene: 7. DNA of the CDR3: TGTGCCAGCAGTGAGGTAGGGGGCACCTCTGAAGCTTTCTTT. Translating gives CASSEVGGTSEAFF.

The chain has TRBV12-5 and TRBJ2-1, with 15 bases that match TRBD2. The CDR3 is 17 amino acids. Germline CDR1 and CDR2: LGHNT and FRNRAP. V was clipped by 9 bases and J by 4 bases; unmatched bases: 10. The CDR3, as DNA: TGTGCTAGCCAAATCGGGACTAGCGGGGGGCCTTACAATGAGCAGTTCTTC. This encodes CASQIGTSGGPYNEQFF.

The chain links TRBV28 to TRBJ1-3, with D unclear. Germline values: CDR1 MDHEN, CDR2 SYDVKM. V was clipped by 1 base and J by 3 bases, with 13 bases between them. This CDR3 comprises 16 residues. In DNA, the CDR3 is TGTGCCAGCAGTTTATTATTCCGGGGAGATGGAAACACCATATATTTT. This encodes CASSLLFRGDGNTIYF.

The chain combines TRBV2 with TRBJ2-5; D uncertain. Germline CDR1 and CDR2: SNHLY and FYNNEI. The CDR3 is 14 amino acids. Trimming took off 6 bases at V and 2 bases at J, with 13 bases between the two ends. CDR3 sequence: CASRTVRWQETQYF. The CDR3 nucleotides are TGTGCCAGCAGGACGGTCCGTTGGCAAGAGACCCAGTACTTC. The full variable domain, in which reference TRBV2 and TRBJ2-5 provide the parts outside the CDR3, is EPEVTQTPSHQVTQMGQEVILRCVPISNHLYFYWYRQILGQKVEFLVSFYNNEISEKSEIFDDQFSVERPDGSNFTLKIRSTKLEDSAMYFCASRTVRWQETQYFGPGTRLLVL.

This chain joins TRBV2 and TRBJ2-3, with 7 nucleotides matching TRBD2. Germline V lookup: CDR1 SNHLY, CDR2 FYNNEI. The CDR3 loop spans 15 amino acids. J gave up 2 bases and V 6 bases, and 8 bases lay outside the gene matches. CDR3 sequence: CASRFTSVPTDTQYF. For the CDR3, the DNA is TGTGCCAGCAGGTTTACTAGCGTTCCCACAGATACGCAGTATTTT.

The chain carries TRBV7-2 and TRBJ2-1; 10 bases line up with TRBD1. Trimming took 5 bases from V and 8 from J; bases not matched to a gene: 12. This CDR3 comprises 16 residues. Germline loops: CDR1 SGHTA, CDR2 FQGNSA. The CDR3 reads CASSAPPGQGWHEQFF. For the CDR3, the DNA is TGTGCCAGCAGCGCCCCCCCGGGACAGGGGTGGCATGAGCAGTTCTTC.